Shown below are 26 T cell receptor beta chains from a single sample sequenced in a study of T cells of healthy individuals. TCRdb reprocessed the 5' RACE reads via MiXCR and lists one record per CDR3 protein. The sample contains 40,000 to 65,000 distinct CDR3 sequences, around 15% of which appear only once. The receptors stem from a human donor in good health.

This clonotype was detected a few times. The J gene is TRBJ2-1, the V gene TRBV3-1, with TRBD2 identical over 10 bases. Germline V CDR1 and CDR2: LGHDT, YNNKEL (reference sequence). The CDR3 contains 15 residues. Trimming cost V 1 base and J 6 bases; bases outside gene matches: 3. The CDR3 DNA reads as TGTGCCAGCAGCCAAGCTAGCGGGAGCCTCAATGAGCAGTTCTTC. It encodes CASSQASGSLNEQFF.

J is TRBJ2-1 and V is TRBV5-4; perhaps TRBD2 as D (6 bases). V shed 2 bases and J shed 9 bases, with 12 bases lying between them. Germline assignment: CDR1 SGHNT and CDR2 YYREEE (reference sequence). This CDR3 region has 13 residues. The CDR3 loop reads CASSFGGLVEQFF. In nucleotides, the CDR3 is TGTGCCAGCAGCTTCGGAGGGCTGGTTGAGCAGTTCTTC.

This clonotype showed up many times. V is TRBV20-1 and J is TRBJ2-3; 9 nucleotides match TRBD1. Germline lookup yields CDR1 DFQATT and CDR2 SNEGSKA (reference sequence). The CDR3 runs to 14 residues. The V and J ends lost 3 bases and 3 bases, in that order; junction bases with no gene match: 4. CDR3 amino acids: CSARGQGSTDTQYF. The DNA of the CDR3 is TGCAGTGCTAGGGGACAGGGTAGTACAGATACGCAGTATTTT.

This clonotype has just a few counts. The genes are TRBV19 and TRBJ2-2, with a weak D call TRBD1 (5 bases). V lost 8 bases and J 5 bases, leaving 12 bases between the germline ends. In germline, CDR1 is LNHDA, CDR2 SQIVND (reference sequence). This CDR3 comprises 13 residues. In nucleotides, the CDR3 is TGTGCCAGTGGGGCGGATTGGACCGGGGAGCTGTTTTTT. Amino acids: CASGADWTGELFF.

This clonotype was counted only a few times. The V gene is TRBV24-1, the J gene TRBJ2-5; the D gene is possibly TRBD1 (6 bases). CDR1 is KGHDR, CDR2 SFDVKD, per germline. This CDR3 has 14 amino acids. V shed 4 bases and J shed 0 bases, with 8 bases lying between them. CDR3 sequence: CATSETGYQETQYF. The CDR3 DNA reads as TGTGCCACCAGTGAAACAGGGTACCAAGAGACCCAGTACTTC.

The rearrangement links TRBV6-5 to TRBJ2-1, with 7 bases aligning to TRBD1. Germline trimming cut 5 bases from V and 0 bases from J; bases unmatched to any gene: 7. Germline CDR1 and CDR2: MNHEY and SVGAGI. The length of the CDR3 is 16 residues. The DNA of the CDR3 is TGTGCCAGCAGTCCCAGACAGGGCCTCTCCTACAATGAGCAGTTCTTC. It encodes CASSPRQGLSYNEQFF.

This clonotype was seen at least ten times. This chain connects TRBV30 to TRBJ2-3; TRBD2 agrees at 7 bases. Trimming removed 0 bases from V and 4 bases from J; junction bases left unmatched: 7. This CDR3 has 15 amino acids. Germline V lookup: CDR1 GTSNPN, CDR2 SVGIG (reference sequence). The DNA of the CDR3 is TGTGCCTGGAGTGTATCAAGCGGGGTCTCAGATACGCAGTATTTT. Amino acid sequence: CAWSVSSGVSDTQYF.

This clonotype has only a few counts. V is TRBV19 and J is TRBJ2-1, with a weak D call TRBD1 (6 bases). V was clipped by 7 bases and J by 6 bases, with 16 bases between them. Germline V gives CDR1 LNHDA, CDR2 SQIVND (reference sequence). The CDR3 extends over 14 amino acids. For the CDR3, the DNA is TGTGCCAGTACCACAGGGACGGTGGGCAATGAGCAGTTCTTC. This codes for CASTTGTVGNEQFF. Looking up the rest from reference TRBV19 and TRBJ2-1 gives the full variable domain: DGGITQSPKYLFRKEGQNVTLSCEQNLNHDAMYWYRQDPGQGLRLIYYSQIVNDFQKGDIAEGYSVSREKKESFPLTVTSAQKNPTAFYLCASTTGTVGNEQFFGPGTRLTVL.

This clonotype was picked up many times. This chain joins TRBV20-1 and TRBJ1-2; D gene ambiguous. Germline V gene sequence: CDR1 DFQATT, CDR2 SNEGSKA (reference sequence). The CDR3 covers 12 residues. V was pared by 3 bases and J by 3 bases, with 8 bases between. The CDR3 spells CSARKTDYGYTF. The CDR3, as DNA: TGCAGTGCTAGGAAGACGGACTATGGCTACACCTTC.

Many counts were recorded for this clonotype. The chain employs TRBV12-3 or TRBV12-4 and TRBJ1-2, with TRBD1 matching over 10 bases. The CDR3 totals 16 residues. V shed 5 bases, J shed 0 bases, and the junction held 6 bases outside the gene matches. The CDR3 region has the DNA TGTGCCAGCAGTCCGGGACAGGGGAGTTCTAACTATGGCTACACCTTC. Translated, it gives CASSPGQGSSNYGYTF.

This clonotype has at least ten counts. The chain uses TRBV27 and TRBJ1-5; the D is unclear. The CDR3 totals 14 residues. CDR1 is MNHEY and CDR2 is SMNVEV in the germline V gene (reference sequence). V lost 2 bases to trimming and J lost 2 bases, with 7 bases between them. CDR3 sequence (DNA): TGTGCCAGCAGTTTAGGGTGGCGCAATCAGCCCCAGCATTTT. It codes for CASSLGWRNQPQHF.

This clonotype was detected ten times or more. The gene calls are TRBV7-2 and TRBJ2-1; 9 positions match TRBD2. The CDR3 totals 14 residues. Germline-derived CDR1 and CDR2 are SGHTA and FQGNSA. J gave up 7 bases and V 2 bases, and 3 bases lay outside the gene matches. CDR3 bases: TGTGCCAGCAGCTTAATAGCGGGAGTAAATGAGCAGTTCTTC. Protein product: CASSLIAGVNEQFF.

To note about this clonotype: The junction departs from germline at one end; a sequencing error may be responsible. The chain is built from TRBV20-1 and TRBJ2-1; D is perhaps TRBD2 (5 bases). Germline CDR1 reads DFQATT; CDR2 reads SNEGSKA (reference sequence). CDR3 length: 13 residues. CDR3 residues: CVLGGGSYNEQFF. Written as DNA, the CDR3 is TGTGTTCTCGGAGGTGGCTCCTACAATGAGCAGTTCTTC.

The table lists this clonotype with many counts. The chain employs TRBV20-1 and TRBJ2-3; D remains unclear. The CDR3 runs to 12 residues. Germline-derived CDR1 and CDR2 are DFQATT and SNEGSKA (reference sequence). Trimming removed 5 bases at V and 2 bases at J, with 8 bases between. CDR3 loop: CSALALTDTQYF. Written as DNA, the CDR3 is TGCAGTGCTCTGGCCCTCACAGATACGCAGTATTTT.

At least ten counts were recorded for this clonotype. CDR3 DNA: TGTGCCAGCAGCTTAGGTCCAGATACGCAGTATTTT. It specifies CASSLGPDTQYF. The chain uses TRBV13 and TRBJ2-3; no definite D call. The CDR3 sequence is 12 residues long. Germline loops: CDR1 PRHDT, CDR2 FYEKMQ (reference sequence). Trimming pared 0 bases from V and 4 bases from J, leaving 2 bases between.

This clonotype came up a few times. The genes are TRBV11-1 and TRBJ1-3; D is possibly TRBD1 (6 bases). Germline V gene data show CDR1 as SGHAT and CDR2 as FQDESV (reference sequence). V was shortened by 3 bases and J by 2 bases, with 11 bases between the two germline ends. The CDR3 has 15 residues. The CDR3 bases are TGTGCCAGCAGCTTTGGGGGCTCGGCTGGAAACACCATATATTTT. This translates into CASSFGGSAGNTIYF.

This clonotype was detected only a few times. The CDR3 sequence is CATSPPPGHREVTGNEQFF. As DNA, the CDR3 is TGTGCCACCAGCCCCCCGCCGGGCCACAGGGAAGTAACGGGCAATGAGCAGTTCTTC. The chain carries TRBV15 and TRBJ2-1; D is possibly TRBD1 (6 bases). The CDR3 spans 19 residues. Trimming left V 5 bases short and J 6 bases short, with 29 bases between. Germline-derived CDR1 and CDR2 are LNHNV and YYDKDF (reference sequence). The full variable domain, its missing parts supplied by reference TRBV15 and TRBJ2-1, is DAMVIQNPRYQVTQFGKPVTLSCSQTLNHNVMYWYQQKSSQAPKLLFHYYDKDFNNEADTPDNFQSRRPNTSFCFLDIRSPGLGDTAMYLCATSPPPGHREVTGNEQFFGPGTRLTVL.

CDR3 coding DNA: TGCAGTGCTGCCTCAGGGTCTAGCTCTGGAAACACCATATATTTT. Its translation: CSAASGSSSGNTIYF. This chain connects TRBV20-1 to TRBJ1-3, with D perhaps TRBD1 (5 bases). This CDR3 comprises 15 residues. Germline V gene lookup returns CDR1 DFQATT and CDR2 SNEGSKA (reference sequence). V shed 5 bases and J shed 0 bases, with 14 bases lying between them.

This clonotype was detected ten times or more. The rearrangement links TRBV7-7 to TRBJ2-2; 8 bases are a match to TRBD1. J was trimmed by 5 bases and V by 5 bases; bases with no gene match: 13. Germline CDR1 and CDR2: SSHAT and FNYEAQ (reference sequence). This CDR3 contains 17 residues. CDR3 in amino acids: CASSPRGTGSGTGELFF. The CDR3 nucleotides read TGTGCCAGCAGCCCACGGGGGACAGGTAGTGGTACCGGGGAGCTGTTTTTT.

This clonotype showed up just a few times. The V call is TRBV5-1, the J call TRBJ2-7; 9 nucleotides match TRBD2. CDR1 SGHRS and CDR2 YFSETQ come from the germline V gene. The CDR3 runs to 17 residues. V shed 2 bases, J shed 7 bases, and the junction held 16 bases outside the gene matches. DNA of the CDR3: TGCGCCAGCAGCTTTCGGTATGGGCCTAGCGGGACGGGTGAGCAGTACTTC. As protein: CASSFRYGPSGTGEQYF. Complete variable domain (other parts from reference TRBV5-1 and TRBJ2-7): KAGVTQTPRYLIKTRGQQVTLSCSPISGHRSVSWYQQTPGQGLQFLFEYFSETQRNKGNFPGRFSGRQFSNSRSEMNVSTLELGDSALYLCASSFRYGPSGTGEQYFGPGTRLTVT.

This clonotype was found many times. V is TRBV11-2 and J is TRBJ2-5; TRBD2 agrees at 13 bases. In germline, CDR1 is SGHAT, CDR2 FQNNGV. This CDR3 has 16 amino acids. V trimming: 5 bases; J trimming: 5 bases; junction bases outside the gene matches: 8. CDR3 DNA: TGTGCCAGCAGCACATGGACTAGCGGGAGTATTGAGACCCAGTACTTC. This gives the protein CASSTWTSGSIETQYF.

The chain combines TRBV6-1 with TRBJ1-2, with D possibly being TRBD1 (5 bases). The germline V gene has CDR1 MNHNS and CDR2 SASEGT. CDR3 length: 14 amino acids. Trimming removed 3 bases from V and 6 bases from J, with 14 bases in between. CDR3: CASSDLGTVHGYTF. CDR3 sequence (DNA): TGTGCCAGCAGTGATCTTGGGACCGTACATGGCTACACCTTC.

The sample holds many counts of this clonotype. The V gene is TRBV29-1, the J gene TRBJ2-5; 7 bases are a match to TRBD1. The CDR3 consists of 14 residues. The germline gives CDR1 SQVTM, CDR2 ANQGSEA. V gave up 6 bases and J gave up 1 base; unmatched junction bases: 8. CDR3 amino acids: CSVARGQTQETQYF. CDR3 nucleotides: TGCAGCGTGGCAAGGGGACAGACCCAAGAGACCCAGTACTTC.

CDR3 residues: CASSKGGTFGNTDTQYF. CDR3 sequence (DNA): TGTGCCAGCAGCAAGGGGGGGACGTTTGGGAACACAGATACGCAGTATTTT. The V and J genes are TRBV21-1 and TRBJ2-3; TRBD1 is the table's D call and was not checked against the DNA. TRBV21-1 is listed as a pseudogene. The CDR3 has 17 amino acids.

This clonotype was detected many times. Written as DNA, the CDR3 is TGCAGCTACGGGACAGGGGGCACCTCTGGAAACACCATATATTTT. It codes for CSYGTGGTSGNTIYF. This sequence joins TRBV29-1 and TRBJ1-3; TRBD1 matches at 12 bases. The CDR3 contains 15 residues. V was pared by 8 bases and J by 0 bases, with 5 bases of the junction left unmatched. Germline assignment: CDR1 SQVTM and CDR2 ANQGSEA.

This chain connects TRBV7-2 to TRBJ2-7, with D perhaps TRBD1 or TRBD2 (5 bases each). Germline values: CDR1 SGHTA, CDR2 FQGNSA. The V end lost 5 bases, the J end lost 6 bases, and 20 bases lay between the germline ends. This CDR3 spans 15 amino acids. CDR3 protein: CASSRAGASGTEQYF. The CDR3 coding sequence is TGTGCCAGCAGCCGAGCCGGGGCTAGTGGTACCGAGCAGTACTTC. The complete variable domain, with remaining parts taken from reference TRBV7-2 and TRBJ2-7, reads GAGVSQSPSNKVTEKGKDVELRCDPISGHTALYWYRQSLGQGLEFLIYFQGNSAPDKSGLPSDRFSAERTGGSVSTLTIQRTQQEDSAVYLCASSRAGASGTEQYFGPGTRLTVT.